Following are 31 T cell receptor beta chains from one sample sequenced in a study of metastatic and nonmetastatic thyroid tumors. No treatment of any kind had been given to any patient before thyroid surgery. TCRdb re-processed the PCR reads through MiXCR. The table has about 34,000 clones, 15% to 20% seen once. The sequencing input was blood. Every receptor here comes from a female donor with papillary thyroid cancer or a benign thyroid nodule (not recorded which). Some clones in this sample may be carry-over from other donors' samples.

This clone occurred many times. A read error may account for a junction end that differs from germline. The J gene is TRBJ2-7, the V gene TRBV3-1; possibly TRBD1 for D (5 bases). CDR3 length: 13 amino acids. CDR1 is LGHDT and CDR2 is YNNKEL in the germline V gene (reference sequence). The DNA of the CDR3 is TGTGCCAGCAGCCAAGTTTTCAGGGCCTTTTTAAACTTC. Amino acid sequence: CASSQVFRAFLNF.

This clone was picked up many times. The chain links TRBV20-1 to TRBJ2-3, with D maybe TRBD2 (6 bases). The ends were cut back, 5 bases at V and 7 bases at J, with 19 bases in the middle. The CDR3 sequence is 14 residues long. The germline V gene encodes CDR1 DFQATT and CDR2 SNEGSKA (reference sequence). CDR3 protein: CSALMTGTSYTQYF. CDR3 DNA sequence: TGCAGTGCTTTGATGACCGGGACTTCGTATACGCAGTATTTT.

This clone appeared many times. CDR3 in amino acids: CASSRGGGVGALRADTQYF. CDR3 coding DNA: TGTGCCAGCAGCCGGGGCGGCGGGGTTGGGGCCTTACGCGCAGATACGCAGTATTTT. The V call is TRBV4-2, the J call TRBJ2-3, with D tentatively TRBD2 (6 bases). The CDR3 covers 19 residues. V dropped 4 bases and J dropped 4 bases, with 27 bases sitting between them. Germline V gives CDR1 LGHNA, CDR2 YNFKEQ.

This clone was seen at least ten times. This chain joins TRBV13 and TRBJ1-2; 9 bases match TRBD1. After removal of 5 bases from V and 4 bases from J, the junction contained 2 bases not matched to a gene. The CDR3 is 13 amino acids. CDR1 and CDR2 from the germline V gene are PRHDT and FYEKMQ (reference sequence). Written as DNA, the CDR3 is TGTGCCAGCAGCAGACAGGGGGGCTATGGCTACACCTTC. This encodes CASSRQGGYGYTF.

The chain carries TRBV20-1 and TRBJ1-2; D remains ambiguous. Germline CDR1 and CDR2: DFQATT and SNEGSKA (reference sequence). CDR3 length equals 14 residues. The germline V and J ends were trimmed by 7 bases and 3 bases, with 18 bases remaining between them. CDR3 sequence: CSESTVDAHYGYTF. CDR3 nucleotides: TGCAGTGAGTCCACTGTAGACGCTCACTATGGCTACACCTTC.

The DNA for the CDR3 is TGTGCCATCATCCCTGGACTAGCGGGTGGCGAGACCCAGTACTTC. Translation gives CAIIPGLAGGETQYF. The gene calls are TRBV5-6 and TRBJ2-5; 11 bases match TRBD2. Trimming cost V 9 bases and J 5 bases; bases outside gene matches: 12. The germline V gene encodes CDR1 SGHDT and CDR2 YYEEEE. This CDR3 is 15 amino acids long.

This clone appeared many times. The chain employs TRBV5-1 and TRBJ2-1; tentatively, D is TRBD2 (6 bases). Germline V gene sequence: CDR1 SGHRS, CDR2 YFSETQ. The CDR3 contains 15 residues. Trimming cost V 0 bases and J 9 bases, with 16 bases left between them. The DNA of the CDR3 is TGCGCCAGCAGCTTGGGCGGAGGGAGCATAGGTGAGCAGTTCTTC. As protein: CASSLGGGSIGEQFF.

This clone was recorded at least ten times. This rearrangement joins TRBV7-9 to TRBJ1-4; D unresolved. CDR3 size: 14 residues. Trimming left V 2 bases short and J 2 bases short, with 6 bases between. The V gene's germline CDR1 is SEHNR and CDR2 FQNEAQ (reference sequence). The CDR3: CASSLSRTNEKLFF. In nucleotides, the CDR3 is TGTGCCAGCAGCTTAAGTAGGACTAATGAAAAACTGTTTTTT.

This clone was detected many times. Here the CDR3 DNA reads TGTGCCAGCAGAGGGGACAGTGCAACTAATGAAAAACTGTTTTTT. This gives the protein CASRGDSATNEKLFF. The chain employs TRBV5-4 and TRBJ1-4; 7 nucleotides align to TRBD1. CDR3 size: 15 residues. Germline V gives CDR1 SGHNT, CDR2 YYREEE (reference sequence). Trimming removed 5 bases from V and 0 bases from J; junction bases left unmatched: 4. Complete variable domain (other parts from reference TRBV5-4 and TRBJ1-4): ETGVTQSPTHLIKTRGQQVTLRCSSQSGHNTVSWYQQALGQGPQFIFQYYREEENGRGNFPPRFSGLQFPNYSSELNVNALELDDSALYLCASRGDSATNEKLFFGSGTQLSVL.

There are many counts of this clone. The gene calls are TRBV30 and TRBJ1-4; TRBD1 is a possible D gene (6 bases). There are 14 residues in the CDR3. CDR1 and CDR2 from the germline V gene are GTSNPN and SVGIG (reference sequence). V was cut by 2 bases and J by 11 bases, with 18 bases left in between. CDR3 in DNA: TGTGCCTGGAGTAGGGACACCTCCATTGGGAAACTGTTTTTT. Protein product: CAWSRDTSIGKLFF.

In its sample, this clone was seen many times. The chain has TRBV18 and TRBJ1-1; D is undetermined. Germline loops: CDR1 KGHSH, CDR2 LQKENI. The CDR3 runs to 13 residues. The V end lost 3 bases, the J end lost 1 base, and 6 bases lay between the germline ends. Here the CDR3 DNA reads TGTGCCAGCTCACCGGGCCAGAACACTGAAGCTTTCTTT. Encoded protein: CASSPGQNTEAFF.

The table lists this clone with many counts. This chain links TRBV9 with TRBJ2-5; no clear D gene. Germline V lookup: CDR1 SGDLS, CDR2 YYNGEE. With 0 bases removed from V and 1 base from J, the gap between germline ends came to 7 bases. CDR3 size: 14 residues. DNA of the CDR3: TGTGCCAGCAGCGTAGATGGCAGCCAAGAGACCCAGTACTTC. The encoded protein is CASSVDGSQETQYF.

Concerning this clone itself: With a much larger clone just one base away, this may be a read error. This chain uses TRBV29-1 with TRBJ2-7; D is unresolved. This CDR3 is built from 11 residues. The V gene lost 5 bases and the J gene lost 5 bases, with 10 bases spanning the gap. From germline, CDR1 is SQVTM and CDR2 ANQGSEA. The DNA for the CDR3 is TGCAGCGTTTGTGTCCCCCACGAGCAGTACTTC. Translation gives CSVCVPHEQYF.

This rearrangement joins TRBV19 to TRBJ2-1; 10 nucleotides match TRBD2. The CDR3 consists of 14 residues. V was clipped by 11 bases and J by 8 bases; unmatched bases: 12. Germline V CDR1 and CDR2: LNHDA, SQIVND (reference sequence). CDR3 amino acids: CAAKGVAGGDEQFF. CDR3 DNA: TGTGCCGCTAAAGGGGTAGCGGGGGGTGATGAGCAGTTCTTC.

With respect to this clone: This clone may be a read error of a much larger clone one base away. This chain links TRBV29-1 with TRBJ2-1; D remains unclear. V lost 5 bases, J lost 10 bases, and 3 bases lay in between. Germline CDR1 reads SQVTM; CDR2 reads ANQGSEA. The length of the CDR3 is 8 residues. The DNA of the CDR3 is TGCAGCGTTTACGAGCAGTTCTTC. This gives the protein CSVYEQFF.

This clone was recorded at least ten times. This chain uses TRBV2 with TRBJ2-4, with no clear D. Trimming pared 6 bases from V and 6 bases from J, leaving 6 bases between. CDR1 is SNHLY and CDR2 is FYNNEI in the germline V gene. This CDR3 comprises 11 residues. This CDR3 reads CASRGINIQYF. Written as DNA, the CDR3 is TGTGCCAGCAGGGGAATAAACATTCAGTACTTC.

Note on this clone: This likely comes from a read error, as the CDR3 has no conserved phenylalanine or tryptophan at its end. The chain is built from TRBV6-4 and TRBJ1-1; D gene uncertain. This CDR3 has 14 residues. Germline CDR1 is MRHNA and CDR2 is SNTAGT. V lost 11 bases and J lost 5, with 21 bases in between. The CDR3 DNA follows: TGTGCCTGCACTGAGTACCCACAGAATACTGAAGCTTTCTTA. This translates into CACTEYPQNTEAFL.

This clone was counted ten times or more. The CDR3 DNA reads as TGTGCCAGCAGTTTTTCCAGGGATCAGCCCCAGCATTTT. This codes for CASSFSRDQPQHF. The chain is built from TRBV28 and TRBJ1-5, with TRBD1 as a possible D gene (5 bases). The CDR3 length is 13 residues. Germline loops: CDR1 MDHEN, CDR2 SYDVKM. The germline V and J ends were trimmed by 3 bases and 5 bases, with 8 bases remaining between them.

This clone was observed at least ten times. The rearrangement joins TRBV5-1 to TRBJ1-1; tentatively, D is TRBD1 (5 bases). In germline, CDR1 is SGHRS, CDR2 YFSETQ. V shed 3 bases and J shed 5 bases, with 11 bases lying between them. The CDR3 loop spans 13 amino acids. The CDR3 reads CASSSKAGTEAFF. CDR3 nucleotide sequence: TGCGCCAGCAGCTCAAAGGCAGGGACTGAAGCTTTCTTT.

By share, this clone ranks as medium-sized. This chain joins TRBV6-1 and TRBJ1-3, with 8 bases matching TRBD1. Trimming at V came to 5 bases and at J to 2 bases, leaving 5 bases not matched to a gene. Germline V gene data show CDR1 as MNHNS and CDR2 as SASEGT. CDR3 length: 15 amino acids. The CDR3 sequence is CASSPLTGAGNTIYF. The CDR3 bases are TGTGCCAGCAGTCCTCTGACAGGGGCTGGAAACACCATATATTTT.

This clone was recorded a few times. The rearrangement joins TRBV12-3 or TRBV12-4 to TRBJ2-3; possible D gene TRBD1, 5 bases. The CDR3 is 18 amino acids. V lost 0 bases and J lost 0, with 16 bases in between. CDR3 nucleotides: TGTGCCAGCAGTTTAGCCCAATGGGGCTGGCCTAGCACAGATACGCAGTATTTT. It encodes CASSLAQWGWPSTDTQYF.

This clone is judged medium-sized (0.01 to 0.1%). CDR3 in amino acids: CSAMAAAFSYEQYF. The DNA for the CDR3 is TGCAGTGCTATGGCGGCCGCATTCTCCTACGAGCAGTACTTC. The chain links TRBV20-1 to TRBJ2-7; D gene uncertain. Germline assignment: CDR1 DFQATT and CDR2 SNEGSKA (reference sequence). This CDR3 contains 14 residues. The V end was cut by 4 bases, the J end by 0 bases, with 13 bases between.

This clone was picked up many times. V and J are TRBV3-1 and TRBJ2-1; 12 bases align to TRBD1. This CDR3 is built from 16 residues. The germline V gene encodes CDR1 LGHDT and CDR2 YNNKEL (reference sequence). J was trimmed by 6 bases and V by 4 bases; bases with no gene match: 7. CDR3 in DNA: TGTGCCAGCAGCCGCCACCCGGGACAGGGGGCCAATGAGCAGTTCTTC. Amino acids: CASSRHPGQGANEQFF.

In its sample, this clone was seen many times. The genes are TRBV27 and TRBJ2-3, with 9 bases identical to TRBD1. CDR3 length: 17 residues. V lost 5 bases to trimming and J lost 2 bases; unmatched junction nucleotides: 11. CDR1 MNHEY and CDR2 SMNVEV come from the germline V gene (reference sequence). The CDR3 reads CASSPAPGTGFTDTQYF. The CDR3, as DNA: TGTGCCAGCAGTCCCGCCCCCGGGACAGGGTTCACAGATACGCAGTATTTT.

This clone showed up many times. This chain uses TRBV7-2 with TRBJ2-1; no reliable D call. This CDR3 has 11 amino acids. Trimming removed 6 bases at V and 11 bases at J, with 11 bases between. The germline CDR1 and CDR2 sequences are SGHTA and FQGNSA. The CDR3 loop reads CASSSGYQQFF. The CDR3 nucleotides are TGTGCCAGCAGTTCCGGTTATCAGCAGTTCTTC.

This clone was observed many times. The chain carries TRBV20-1 and TRBJ2-7; TRBD2 matches at 7 bases. The germline V gene encodes CDR1 DFQATT and CDR2 SNEGSKA (reference sequence). CDR3 size: 12 residues. V shed 6 bases and J 4 bases; nucleotides not matched to a gene: 6. CDR3 nucleotides: TGCAGTGCCGACGGGGGGAATTACGAGCAGTACTTC. This translates into CSADGGNYEQYF.

This clone showed up many times. V gene TRBV20-1 combines with J gene TRBJ1-4; unclear D gene. The V gene lost 1 base and the J gene lost 15 bases, with 18 bases spanning the gap. Germline V CDR1 and CDR2: DFQATT, SNEGSKA (reference sequence). This CDR3 is built from 13 residues. The CDR3 protein is CSARGLGPGRVFF. CDR3 DNA sequence: TGCAGTGCTAGAGGCCTAGGGCCGGGGAGGGTGTTTTTT.

The sample holds many counts of this clone. The chain employs TRBV5-8 and TRBJ1-1; no definite D call. V was cut by 3 bases and J by 1 base, with 13 bases left in between. Germline CDR1 is SGHTS and CDR2 is YDEGEE. The CDR3 spans 15 residues. The CDR3 loop reads CASSSNLKSNTEAFF. For the CDR3, the DNA is TGTGCCAGCAGCTCGAACCTGAAATCGAACACTGAAGCTTTCTTT.

This sequence joins TRBV20-1 and TRBJ2-4, with 10 bases fitting TRBD2. This CDR3 comprises 12 residues. The germline V gene has CDR1 DFQATT and CDR2 SNEGSKA (reference sequence). V lost 4 bases, J lost 7 bases, and 1 base stayed unmatched. In DNA form, the CDR3 reads TGCAGTGCTACGGGACTAGCGAACATTCAGTACTTC. It specifies CSATGLANIQYF.

This clone was seen ten or more times. CDR3 nucleotide sequence: TGTGCCAGCGGCCGGGACAGGGGGATTGAGCAGTACTTC. Amino acids: CASGRDRGIEQYF. J is TRBJ2-7 and V is TRBV5-6, with TRBD1 matching over 11 bases. J was trimmed by 7 bases and V by 7 bases; bases with no gene match: 7. The CDR3 contains 13 residues. Germline lookup yields CDR1 SGHDT and CDR2 YYEEEE.

The chain carries TRBV11-2 and TRBJ2-3; maybe TRBD2 (5 bases). V was shortened by 1 base and J by 4 bases, with 9 bases between the two germline ends. The CDR3 loop spans 14 amino acids. Germline loops: CDR1 SGHAT, CDR2 FQNNGV. CDR3 sequence reads: CASSLGGSADTQYF. CDR3 nucleotides: TGTGCCAGCAGCTTAGGAGGGAGTGCAGATACGCAGTATTTT.